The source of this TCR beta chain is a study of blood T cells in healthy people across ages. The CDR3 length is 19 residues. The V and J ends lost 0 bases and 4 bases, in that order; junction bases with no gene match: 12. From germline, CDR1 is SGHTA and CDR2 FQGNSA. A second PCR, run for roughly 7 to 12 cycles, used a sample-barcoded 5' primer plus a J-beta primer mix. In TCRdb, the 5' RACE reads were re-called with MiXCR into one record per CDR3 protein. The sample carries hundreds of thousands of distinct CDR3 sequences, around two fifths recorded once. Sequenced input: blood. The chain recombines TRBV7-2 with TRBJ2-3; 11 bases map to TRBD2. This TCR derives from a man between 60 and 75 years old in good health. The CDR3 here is CASSLALVAGGPGADTQYF. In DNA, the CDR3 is TGTGCCAGCAGCTTAGCGCTCGTAGCGGGGGGGCCCGGGGCAGATACGCAGTATTTT.